This note documents a single T cell receptor beta chain sequence. At the DNA level, this CDR3 is encoded by other sequences in the same sample as well. This record belongs to a study of cytomegalovirus exposure and HLA in healthy donors. The PCR employed 60 Vbeta primers together with 13 Jbeta primers. This table comes from immunoSEQ multiplex PCR, and its TCRdb copy is limited to in-frame clones, with some not included. The data contain about 160,000 clones, approximately 83% of them seen just once; the ten biggest clones take up 0.95% to 1.5%. This TCR came from a boy younger than 10 in good health and CMV-seronegative. Specimen: PBMCs.

The CDR3 region is CASKTSENTGELFF. The CDR3 DNA is TGTGCCAGCAAAACCAGCGAGAACACCGGGGAGCTGTTTTTT. This rearrangement joins TRBV25-1 to TRBJ2-2; unclear D gene. Per germline, CDR1 MGHDK and CDR2 SYGVNS. This CDR3 is built from 14 residues. Trimming removed 7 bases at V and 1 base at J, with 10 bases between. Drawing the rest from reference TRBV25-1 and TRBJ2-2, the complete variable domain is EADIYQTPRYLVIGTGKKITLECSQTMGHDKMYWYQQDPGMELHLIHYSYGVNSTEKGDLSSESTVSRIRTEHFPLTLESARPSHTSQYLCASKTSENTGELFFGEGSRLTVL.